Listed here is a single T cell receptor beta chain. Clones were read by immunoSEQ multiplex PCR, and TCRdb kept only the in-frame ones, dropping some. The sample consists of roughly 660,000 clones, around 89% of them appearing once. With V trimmed by 4 bases and J by 5 bases, 8 bases remained unmatched. This CDR3 comprises 15 residues. Germline loops: CDR1 SGHNT, CDR2 YYREEE (reference sequence). This record comes from a study of shared T cell receptors in the human thymus. The same sample was also used in a study of human thymus T cells. This second study says: It was healthy Finnish infants having corrective surgery for congenital heart defects who were the donors. Corrective heart surgery yielded the resections from which the thymus tissue came. Within thymic and blood repertoires, V and J gene usage appeared to be biased. Reports from related research described highly overlapping thymic repertoires among unrelated individuals.

The sample taken for sequencing was thymocytes. The V and J genes are TRBV5-4 and TRBJ2-1, with TRBD2 matching over 8 bases. The sequence was collected from a boy in the first two years of life with a congenital heart defect. CDR3: CASSSTTSADNEQFF. For the CDR3, the DNA is TGTGCCAGCAGCAGTACGACTAGCGCAGACAATGAGCAGTTCTTC.